The clone carrying this T cell receptor (beta chain) was detected only a few times. The V gene's germline CDR1 is MNHEY and CDR2 SVGEGT. Trimming removed 6 bases from V and 7 bases from J, with 19 bases in between. This CDR3 region has 15 residues. The data stem from a study of blood T cell repertoires in COVID-19. On the study more broadly: Acute and convalescent COVID-19 samples came from the United States, Italy and Spain. In each case, the material was cDNA or gDNA derived from T cells, B-cell-depleted T cells, or PBMCs.

Authors' processing steps: Reference gene primers were amplified, and this amplification served to estimate nucleated cell counts. Only in-frame clones appear in the TCRdb table, and some are missing; sequencing was by immunoSEQ multiplex PCR. The DNA was the basis for D and trimming; V, J and clone size are from that table. The sample has under 300,000 clones, approximately 78% seen once; the top ten hold approximately 3.5%. The TCR comes from a woman aged 18-29 years with acute or convalescent COVID-19. This sequence joins TRBV6-2 or TRBV6-3 and TRBJ1-5; TRBD1 is a possible D gene (5 bases). Sequencing input: peripheral blood. CDR3 sequence: CASSSDSSRRQPQHF. CDR3 nucleotides: TGTGCCAGCAGCAGCGACAGCTCCAGGAGACAGCCCCAGCATTTT.